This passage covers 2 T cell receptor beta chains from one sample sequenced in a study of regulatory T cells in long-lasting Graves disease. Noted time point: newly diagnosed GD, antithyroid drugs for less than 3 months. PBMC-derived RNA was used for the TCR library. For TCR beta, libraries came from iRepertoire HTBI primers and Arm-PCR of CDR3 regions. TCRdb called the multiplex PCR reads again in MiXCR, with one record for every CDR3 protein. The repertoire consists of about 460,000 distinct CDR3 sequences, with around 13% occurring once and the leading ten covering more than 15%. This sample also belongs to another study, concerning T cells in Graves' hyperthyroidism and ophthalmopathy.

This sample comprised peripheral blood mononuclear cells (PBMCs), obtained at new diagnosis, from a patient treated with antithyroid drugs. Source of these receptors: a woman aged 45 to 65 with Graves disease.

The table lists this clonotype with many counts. CDR3 sequence reads: CASSFQDSIPLYEQYF. The CDR3 DNA reads TGTGCCAGCAGTTTCCAGGACAGCATCCCCCTTTACGAGCAGTACTTC. The chain recombines TRBV28 with TRBJ2-7, with a possible D match to TRBD1 (6 bases). Germline V lookup: CDR1 MDHEN, CDR2 SYDVKM. The CDR3 extends over 16 amino acids. The V and J ends lost 3 bases and 4 bases respectively, with 19 bases between them.

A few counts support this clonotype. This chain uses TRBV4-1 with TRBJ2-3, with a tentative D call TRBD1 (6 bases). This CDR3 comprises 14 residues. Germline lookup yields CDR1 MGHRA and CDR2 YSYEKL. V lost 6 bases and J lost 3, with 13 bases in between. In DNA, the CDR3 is TGCGCCAGCAGGTACAGGGATTGGACAGATACGCAGTATTTT. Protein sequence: CASRYRDWTDTQYF.